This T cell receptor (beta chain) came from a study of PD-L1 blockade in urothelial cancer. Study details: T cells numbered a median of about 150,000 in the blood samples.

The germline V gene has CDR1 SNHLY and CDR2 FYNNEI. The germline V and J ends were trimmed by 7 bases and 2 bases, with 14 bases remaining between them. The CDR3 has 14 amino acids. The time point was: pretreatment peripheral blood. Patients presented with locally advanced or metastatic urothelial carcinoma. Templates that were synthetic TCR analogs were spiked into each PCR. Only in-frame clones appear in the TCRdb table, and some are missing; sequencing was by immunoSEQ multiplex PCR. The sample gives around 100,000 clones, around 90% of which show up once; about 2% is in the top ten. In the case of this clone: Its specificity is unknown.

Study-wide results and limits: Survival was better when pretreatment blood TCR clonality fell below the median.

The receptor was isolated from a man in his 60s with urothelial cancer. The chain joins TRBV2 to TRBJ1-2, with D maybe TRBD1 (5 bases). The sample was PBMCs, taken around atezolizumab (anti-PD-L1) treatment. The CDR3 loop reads CASTLTVRNYGYTF. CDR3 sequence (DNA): TGTGCCAGCACCTTGACAGTTCGAAACTATGGCTACACCTTC.